This TCR beta chain was retrieved from a study of blood T cell repertoires in COVID-19. Study-level background: T cells, B-cell-depleted T cells, or PBMCs provided the cDNA or gDNA that served as material.

In the original processing: Cell counts per sample came from amplifying reference gene primers. The assay was immunoSEQ multiplex PCR, and TCRdb's table has in-frame clones only and misses some. The V and J calls and clone size come from that table; D and trimming were worked out from the DNA. This repertoire shows tens of thousands of clones, about four fifths found once; its top ten account for 24%. Deletions cut 2 bases from V and 4 bases from J, with 14 bases between. This CDR3 contains 15 residues. From germline, CDR1 is SGHTA and CDR2 FQGTGA. The chain uses TRBV7-3 and TRBJ1-1; possibly TRBD1 for D (5 bases). Sequenced sample: peripheral blood. This TCR derives from a human donor in a cohort sampled during active COVID-19. CDR3: CASSLGGAGSTEAFF. DNA of the CDR3: TGTGCCAGCAGCTTAGGAGGGGCAGGGTCCACTGAAGCTTTCTTT.